These 4 T cell receptor beta chains came from one sample sequenced in a study of blood T cells in healthy people across ages. Through a sample-barcoded 5' primer and a J-beta primer mix, a second PCR was run for 7 to 11 cycles. In TCRdb, the 5' RACE reads were re-called with MiXCR into one record per CDR3 protein. The data hold fewer than 2,000,000 distinct CDR3 sequences, with about 31% observed a single time. Sequencing used blood. These receptors all come from a woman aged 25 to 39 in good health.

The V call is TRBV10-2, the J call TRBJ2-5, with D perhaps TRBD2 (5 bases). The closer fit of TRBJ2-7 to the DNA end suggests the J call may be wrong. Looked up from germline, CDR1 is WSHSY and CDR2 is SAAADI. The CDR3 has 14 amino acids. The CDR3 region is CASSGNYGIYEQYF. For the CDR3, the DNA is TGCGCCAGCAGTGGGAACTACGGGATCTACGAGCAGTACTTC.

The chain is built from TRBV20-1 and TRBJ2-7; TRBD1 matches 7 bases. Germline CDR1 reads DFQATT; CDR2 reads SNEGSKA (reference sequence). Trimming took 4 bases from V and 0 from J; bases not matched to a gene: 12. This CDR3 has 16 residues. The CDR3 nucleotides are TGCAGTGCTACTACCCTACAGGGGTACAACTCCTACGAGCAGTACTTC. This codes for CSATTLQGYNSYEQYF.

This clonotype occurred many times. The chain links TRBV7-9 to TRBJ2-3; possibly TRBD1 or TRBD2 for D (7 bases each). V dropped 3 bases and J dropped 6 bases, with 13 bases sitting between them. Germline V lookup: CDR1 SEHNR, CDR2 FQNEAQ (reference sequence). The CDR3 covers 14 residues. The CDR3 DNA follows: TGTGCCAGCAGCTTGAGGCAGGGGGGGGATACGCAGTATTTT. Its protein product is CASSLRQGGDTQYF.

The rearrangement uses TRBV9 and TRBJ2-5; 11 bases fit TRBD1. With 5 bases clipped from V and 5 bases from J, the junction kept 8 bases outside the gene matches. Germline V gene sequence: CDR1 SGDLS, CDR2 YYNGEE. This CDR3 spans 15 amino acids. The CDR3: CASSTGTGGAETQYF. The CDR3, as DNA: TGTGCCAGCAGTACCGGGACAGGGGGAGCGGAGACCCAGTACTTC.